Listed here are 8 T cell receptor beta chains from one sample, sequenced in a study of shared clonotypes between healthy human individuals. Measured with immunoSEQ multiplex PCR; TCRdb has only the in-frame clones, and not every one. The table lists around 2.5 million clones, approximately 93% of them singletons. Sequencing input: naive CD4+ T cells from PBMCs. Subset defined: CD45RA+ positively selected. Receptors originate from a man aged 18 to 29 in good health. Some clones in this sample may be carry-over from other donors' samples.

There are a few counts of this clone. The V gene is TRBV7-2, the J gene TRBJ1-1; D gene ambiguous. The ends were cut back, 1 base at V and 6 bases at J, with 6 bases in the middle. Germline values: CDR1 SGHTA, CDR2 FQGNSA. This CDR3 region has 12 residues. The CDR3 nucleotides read TGTGCCAGCAGCTTAGAAGGCCCTGAAGCTTTCTTT. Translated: CASSLEGPEAFF.

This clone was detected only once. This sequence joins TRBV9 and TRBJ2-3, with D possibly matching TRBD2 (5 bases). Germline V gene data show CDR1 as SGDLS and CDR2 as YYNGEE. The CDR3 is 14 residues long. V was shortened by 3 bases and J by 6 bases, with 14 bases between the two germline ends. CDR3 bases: TGTGCCAGCAGCGCTATAACTAGTGCTGATACGCAGTATTTT. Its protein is CASSAITSADTQYF.

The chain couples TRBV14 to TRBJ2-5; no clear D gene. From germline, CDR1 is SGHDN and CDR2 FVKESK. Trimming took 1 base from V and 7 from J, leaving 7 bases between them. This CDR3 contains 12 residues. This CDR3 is CASSQVGVTQYF. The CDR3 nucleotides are TGTGCCAGCAGCCAAGTCGGAGTGACCCAGTACTTC.

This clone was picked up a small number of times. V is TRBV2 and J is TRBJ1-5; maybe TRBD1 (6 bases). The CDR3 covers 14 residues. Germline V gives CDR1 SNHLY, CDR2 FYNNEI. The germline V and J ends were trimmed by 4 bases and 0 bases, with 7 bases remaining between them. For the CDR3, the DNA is TGTGCCAGCAGTGGACAGGATAGCAATCAGCCCCAGCATTTT. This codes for CASSGQDSNQPQHF.

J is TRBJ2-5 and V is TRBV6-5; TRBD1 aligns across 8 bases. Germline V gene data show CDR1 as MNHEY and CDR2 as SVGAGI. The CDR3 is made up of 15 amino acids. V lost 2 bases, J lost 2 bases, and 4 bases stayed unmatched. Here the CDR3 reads CASSYTGGHQETQYF. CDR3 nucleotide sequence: TGTGCCAGCAGTTACACAGGGGGTCATCAAGAGACCCAGTACTTC.

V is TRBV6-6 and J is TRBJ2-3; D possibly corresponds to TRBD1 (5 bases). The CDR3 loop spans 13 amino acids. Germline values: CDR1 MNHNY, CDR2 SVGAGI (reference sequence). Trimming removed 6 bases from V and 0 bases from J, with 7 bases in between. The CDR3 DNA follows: TGTGCCAGCAGGACAGTTAGCACAGATACGCAGTATTTT. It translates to CASRTVSTDTQYF.

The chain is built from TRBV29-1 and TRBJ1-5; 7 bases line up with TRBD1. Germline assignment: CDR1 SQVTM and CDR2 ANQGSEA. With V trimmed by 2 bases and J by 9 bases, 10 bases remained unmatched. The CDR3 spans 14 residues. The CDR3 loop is CSVESDRVDGPQHF. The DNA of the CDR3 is TGCAGCGTTGAATCCGACAGGGTTGATGGGCCCCAGCATTTT.

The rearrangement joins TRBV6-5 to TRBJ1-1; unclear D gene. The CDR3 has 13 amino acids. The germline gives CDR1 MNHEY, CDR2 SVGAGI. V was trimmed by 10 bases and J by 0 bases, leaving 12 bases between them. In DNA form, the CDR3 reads TGTGCCATCAATCGGGCGGTGAACACTGAAGCTTTCTTT. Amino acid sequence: CAINRAVNTEAFF.